A single sample is the source of the 20 T cell receptor beta chains below, sequenced in a study of blood T cell repertoires in COVID-19 (dated by TCRdb to 2018 to 2021). The library was prepared using the immunoSEQ multiplex PCR assay. TCRdb provides this immuneACCESS table in a form limited to in-frame rearrangements. Some clones are lacking; in checked studies, under half of them reflect an unresolved V gene, and why the rest are absent is not known. Here the sample has 86,000 or so clones; roughly 78% occur a single time. About 1.2% of the sample is in the top ten clones. Sequencing was done on a sample of peripheral blood. Receptor source: a woman at least 80 years old with acute or convalescent COVID-19.

This chain links TRBV19 with TRBJ2-7; TRBD1 matches 7 bases. CDR1 and CDR2 from the germline V gene are LNHDA and SQIVND (reference sequence). The CDR3 is 15 residues long. The V gene end was trimmed by 5 bases and the J gene end by 4 bases; junction bases not matched to a gene: 11. CDR3 loop: CASSPFGQETYEQYF. Written as DNA, the CDR3 is TGTGCCAGTAGTCCGTTCGGACAGGAGACATACGAGCAGTACTTC.

The V gene is TRBV5-1, the J gene TRBJ2-6; the D is unclear. The V gene lost 0 bases and the J gene lost 0 bases, with 7 bases spanning the gap. The CDR3 loop spans 16 amino acids. Per the germline V gene, CDR1 is SGHRS and CDR2 is YFSETQ. The CDR3 loop is CASSLAGYSGANVLTF. In DNA, the CDR3 is TGCGCCAGCAGCTTGGCCGGGTACTCTGGGGCCAACGTCCTGACTTTC. The complete variable domain, with remaining parts taken from reference TRBV5-1 and TRBJ2-6, reads KAGVTQTPRYLIKTRGQQVTLSCSPISGHRSVSWYQQTPGQGLQFLFEYFSETQRNKGNFPGRFSGRQFSNSRSEMNVSTLELGDSALYLCASSLAGYSGANVLTFGAGSRLTVL.

V and J are TRBV13 and TRBJ1-3; D is unclear. The CDR3 has 17 residues. Germline V gene sequence: CDR1 PRHDT, CDR2 FYEKMQ (reference sequence). Trimming pared 2 bases from V and 0 bases from J, leaving 14 bases between. The CDR3 sequence is CASSLRRGRISGNTIYF. The CDR3 DNA reads TGTGCCAGCAGCTTACGACGTGGCAGGATCTCTGGAAACACCATATATTTT. Drawing the rest from reference TRBV13 and TRBJ1-3, the complete variable domain is AAGVIQSPRHLIKEKRETATLKCYPIPRHDTVYWYQQGPGQDPQFLISFYEKMQSDKGSIPDRFSAQQFSDYHSELNMSSLELGDSALYFCASSLRRGRISGNTIYFGEGSWLTVV.

V gene TRBV27 combines with J gene TRBJ1-6, with D hard to call. Trimming shortened V by 7 bases and J by 7 bases, and 17 bases separated the two germline ends. There are 15 residues in the CDR3. Germline-derived CDR1 and CDR2 are MNHEY and SMNVEV (reference sequence). In nucleotides, the CDR3 is TGTGCCAGCACTTCTCCCTCGCCTGAGAATTCACCCCTCCACTTT. Translating it yields CASTSPSPENSPLHF.

This clone appeared a single time. This sequence joins TRBV4-2 and TRBJ1-2; possible D gene TRBD1, 5 bases. Trimming took off 0 bases at V and 4 bases at J, with 15 bases between the two ends. In germline, CDR1 is LGHNA, CDR2 YNFKEQ. The CDR3 consists of 16 residues. The CDR3 coding sequence is TGTGCCAGCAGCCAAGATGGGGCGGGGCCAGGCTATGGCTACACCTTC. It translates to CASSQDGAGPGYGYTF.

The genes are TRBV7-2 and TRBJ1-5, with D uncertain. Germline assignment: CDR1 SGHTA and CDR2 FQGNSA. Trimming removed 4 bases at V and 4 bases at J, with 11 bases between. This CDR3 comprises 14 residues. CDR3 in DNA: TGTGCCAGCAGCTCGGACGGGGTAAATCAGCCCCAGCATTTT. Translated: CASSSDGVNQPQHF.

The chain uses TRBV28 and TRBJ1-3; weak D call: TRBD1 (6 bases). There are 17 residues in the CDR3. V lost 3 bases to trimming and J lost 0 bases, with 15 bases between them. Germline V lookup: CDR1 MDHEN, CDR2 SYDVKM. The CDR3 sequence is CASSFLGQPDSGNTIYF. DNA of the CDR3: TGTGCCAGCAGTTTCCTCGGACAGCCCGACTCTGGAAACACCATATATTTT.

The chain is built from TRBV13 and TRBJ1-2; D perhaps matches TRBD1 (5 bases). Trimming removed 5 bases from V and 3 bases from J, with 13 bases in between. Germline CDR1 PRHDT, CDR2 FYEKMQ (reference sequence). CDR3 length: 14 amino acids. CDR3 nucleotide sequence: TGTGCCAGCAGCCCCCCGGGGGGGGACTATGGCTACACCTTC. Translated, it gives CASSPPGGDYGYTF.

The chain couples TRBV11-2 to TRBJ1-1; D is unresolved. The germline V gene encodes CDR1 SGHAT and CDR2 FQNNGV. The CDR3 spans 14 residues. V lost 5 bases, J lost 1 base, and 11 bases lay in between. The CDR3 protein is CASSAGLGNTEAFF. The CDR3 coding sequence is TGTGCCAGCAGCGCAGGACTGGGGAACACTGAAGCTTTCTTT.

The chain uses TRBV6-6 and TRBJ1-5; 7 bases agree with TRBD1. Unmatched junction bases numbered 9, after V lost 6 bases and J lost 4 bases. Germline CDR1 reads MNHNY; CDR2 reads SVGAGI (reference sequence). This CDR3 region has 15 residues. The CDR3 here is CASSRGQLVNQPQHF. CDR3 sequence (DNA): TGTGCCAGCAGCCGGGGACAGCTAGTAAATCAGCCCCAGCATTTT.

A single count supports this clone. This chain connects TRBV10-3 to TRBJ2-1; TRBD2 is a possible D gene (5 bases). The CDR3 totals 13 residues. Between the trimmed V and J ends, which lost 6 bases and 7 bases, there was a span of 13 bases. The germline V gene encodes CDR1 ENHRY and CDR2 SYGVKD. The CDR3 DNA is TGTGCCATCAGGGGTAGCGAGGGTAATGAGCAGTTCTTC. Translating it yields CAIRGSEGNEQFF.

This clone has a handful of counts. The J gene is TRBJ2-5, the V gene TRBV24-1; a weak D match, TRBD2 (6 bases). CDR1 and CDR2 (germline): KGHDR, SFDVKD. The ends were cut back, 4 bases at V and 5 bases at J, with 16 bases in the middle. This CDR3 region has 15 residues. For the CDR3, the DNA is TGTGCCACCAGTGACCCCAGTTTAGCGGTTGAGACCCAGTACTTC. It codes for CATSDPSLAVETQYF.

This clone was seen a handful of times. The chain employs TRBV5-4 and TRBJ1-2, with 8 nucleotides matching TRBD1. Looked up from germline, CDR1 is SGHNT and CDR2 is YYREEE (reference sequence). This CDR3 contains 16 residues. Losses at the gene ends were 1 base for V and 4 bases for J; bases not matched to a gene: 9. CDR3 residues: CASSLTGGGNVYGYTF. For the CDR3, the DNA is TGTGCCAGCAGCTTGACAGGGGGGGGTAACGTCTATGGCTACACCTTC.

The genes are TRBV10-3 and TRBJ2-7, with 7 bases fitting TRBD2. Germline CDR1 is ENHRY and CDR2 is SYGVKD. V dropped 6 bases and J dropped 1; count of bases not matched to a gene: 6. The CDR3 has 14 residues. CDR3 nucleotides: TGTGCCATCAGGAGCGGGGTTATTTCCTACGAGCAGTACTTC. Translation: CAIRSGVISYEQYF.

In this sample, this clone turned up a few times. The gene calls are TRBV27 and TRBJ1-5, with a tentative D call TRBD1 (5 bases). The V gene's germline CDR1 is MNHEY and CDR2 SMNVEV (reference sequence). Trimming took off 2 bases at V and 4 bases at J, with 12 bases between the two ends. This CDR3 region has 15 residues. The CDR3 DNA sequence: TGTGCCAGCAGTTTAATTCGTGGGGGGAATCAGCCCCAGCATTTT. Translating it yields CASSLIRGGNQPQHF.

The CDR3 DNA sequence: TGTGCCAGCAGCCCCTCCGTGCGGGGGAGGGAGACCCAGTACTTC. It encodes CASSPSVRGRETQYF. The chain joins TRBV3-1 (or the pseudogene TRBV3-2) to TRBJ2-5; 7 bases line up with TRBD2. The CDR3 runs to 15 residues. The V gene end was trimmed by 4 bases and the J gene end by 5 bases; junction bases not matched to a gene: 10. CDR1 is LGHDT and CDR2 is YNNKEL in the germline V gene (reference sequence).

The chain uses TRBV10-1 and TRBJ2-1; 10 bases agree with TRBD2. Germline assignment: CDR1 WNHNN and CDR2 SYGVQD (reference sequence). V was clipped by 3 bases and J by 5 bases; unmatched bases: 10. The CDR3 is made up of 17 amino acids. CDR3 in amino acids: CASSDPSGGAIDNEQFF. The CDR3 DNA is TGCGCCAGCAGTGACCCCAGCGGGGGGGCGATTGACAATGAGCAGTTCTTC.

The V call is TRBV2, the J call TRBJ2-5; 8 nucleotides line up with TRBD1. CDR1 and CDR2 from the germline V gene are SNHLY and FYNNEI. The CDR3 extends over 12 amino acids. V lost 7 bases and J lost 7; bases outside the gene matches: 5. This CDR3 reads CASTDRAGTQYF. CDR3 coding DNA: TGTGCCAGCACGGACAGGGCAGGGACCCAGTACTTC.

This chain uses TRBV5-4 with TRBJ1-3; the match to TRBD1 covers 9 bases. Germline assignment: CDR1 SGHNT and CDR2 YYREEE (reference sequence). J gave up 5 bases and V 4 bases, and 4 bases lay outside the gene matches. The CDR3 is 14 residues long. CDR3 nucleotide sequence: TGTGCCAGCAGCCAGGGACAGGGAAGAAACACCATATATTTT. Residues: CASSQGQGRNTIYF.

This chain uses TRBV4-1 with TRBJ2-1, with TRBD2 matching over 12 bases. Germline CDR1 reads MGHRA; CDR2 reads YSYEKL. The CDR3 has 15 residues. Germline trimming cut 4 bases from V and 6 bases from J; bases unmatched to any gene: 4. CDR3 DNA: TGCGCCAGCAGCCCCCTGGGACTAGCGGGCAATGAGCAGTTCTTC. It yields the protein CASSPLGLAGNEQFF.